The sequence of this T cell receptor beta chain was determined in a study of T-cell memory formation after mild COVID-19. One entry per CDR3 protein, called by TCRdb with MiXCR from the 5' RACE reads. Among around 250,000 distinct CDR3 sequences, 15% to 19% were seen once, and the ten largest hold under 2.5%. Findings and caveats of the study: Some SARS-CoV-2-responding clones were already detected in memory before infection.

There are many counts of this clonotype. Its antigen is undetermined. The CDR3 has 12 amino acids. The germline V gene has CDR1 SGHVS and CDR2 FQNEAQ. Trimming removed 5 bases at V and 8 bases at J, with 12 bases between. This receptor was obtained from an adult woman who had mild COVID-19 (a few samples of this study predate the infection). Cell type and time point are not known. The sample comprised PBMCs or a T cell subset sorted from them (not recorded which). The chain joins TRBV7-8 to TRBJ1-2; D is uncertain. The CDR3 sequence: CASSGRIGGYTF. CDR3 sequence (DNA): TGTGCCAGCAGCGGGAGGATCGGAGGCTACACCTTC.